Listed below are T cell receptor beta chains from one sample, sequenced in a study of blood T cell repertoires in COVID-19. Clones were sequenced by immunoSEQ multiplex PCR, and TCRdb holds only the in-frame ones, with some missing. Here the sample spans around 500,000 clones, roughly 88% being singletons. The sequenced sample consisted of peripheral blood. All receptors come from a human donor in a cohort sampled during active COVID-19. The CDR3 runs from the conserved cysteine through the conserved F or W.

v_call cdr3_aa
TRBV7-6 CASSFTTGGLYEKLFF
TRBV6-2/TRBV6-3 CASSYRSMQGASNQPQHF
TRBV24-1 CATAGRQEVTDTQYF
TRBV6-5 CATRQGALPGSEYF
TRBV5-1 CASSLGGQGTEAFF
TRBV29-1 CSVAGSGANVLTF
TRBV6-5 CASTRGGTPYGYTF
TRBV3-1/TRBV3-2 CASSQDPRLAGLHNEQFF
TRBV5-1 CASMVAGLTDTQYF
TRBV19 CASSPSGEGVYNEQFF
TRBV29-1 CSARGAYEQYF